The rows below give T cell receptor beta chains drawn from one sample of a study of blood T cell repertoires in COVID-19. The assay was immunoSEQ multiplex PCR, and TCRdb's table has in-frame clones only and misses some. The sample has about 220,000 clones; 80% to 90% are singletons. The source material was peripheral blood. The origin of the receptors is a man aged 25-45 years with active or convalescent COVID-19. The CDR3 runs from the conserved cysteine through the conserved F or W. A D gene is named only where the DNA matches it firmly.

>TRBJ1-1|TRBV7-2|NA
TGTGCCAGCAGCTTGATGGGGCGGGAGAACACTGAAGCTTTCTTT
CASSLMGRENTEAFF
>TRBJ2-5|TRBV12-3/TRBV12-4|NA
TGTGCCAGCAGTCCATTTAGCGGCCTTGAGTACTTC
CASSPFSGLEYF
>TRBJ1-1|TRBV7-8|NA
TGTGCCAGCAGCTTAGTGGGGGGAGGCACTGAAGCTTTCTTT
CASSLVGGGTEAFF
>TRBJ2-7|TRBV6-5|TRBD1
TGTGCCAGCAGTTACTCGGGGGCAGGGGGCTCCTACGAGCAGTACTTC
CASSYSGAGGSYEQYF
>TRBJ1-5|TRBV6-5|NA
TGTGCCAGCAGCAAGGACAGCTATAGCAATCAGCCCCAGCATTTT
CASSKDSYSNQPQHF
>TRBJ2-3|TRBV3-1/TRBV3-2|TRBD1
TGTGCCAGCAGCCACAGGGGGCTCGGGACAGATACGCAGTATTTT
CASSHRGLGTDTQYF
>TRBJ2-5|TRBV2|TRBD2
TGTGCCAGCCGGGCTAGCGGGGGTCGGGAGACCCAGTACTTC
CASRASGGRETQYF
>TRBJ1-2|TRBV18|NA
TGTGCCAGCTCACCACGCGAGCCAGGCCAGGGGGGCTACACCTTC
CASSPREPGQGGYTF
>TRBJ1-2|TRBV6-5|NA
TGTGCCAGCAGCTACTTCGCTCCCGACAGAAACTATGGCTACACCTTC
CASSYFAPDRNYGYTF
>TRBJ2-3|TRBV7-2|TRBD2
TGTGCCAGCAGCTTATCACTAGCGGGAGGTGGGGATACGCAGTATTTT
CASSLSLAGGGDTQYF
>TRBJ1-5|TRBV5-1|TRBD1
TGCGCCAGCAGCTTGGAGGGGACAGGGAATCAGCCCCAGCATTTT
CASSLEGTGNQPQHF
>TRBJ2-7|TRBV24-1|NA
TGTGCCACCAGTTCAAGAGGGTCCTACGAGCAGTACTTC
CATSSRGSYEQYF
>TRBJ2-2|TRBV2|NA
TGTGCCAGCAGGGCCGGAGACACCGGGGAGCTGTTTTTT
CASRAGDTGELFF
>TRBJ2-2|TRBV18|TRBD1
TGTGCCAGCTCCCCCGCCGGGACAGTAAACACCGGGGAGCTGTTTTTT
CASSPAGTVNTGELFF
>TRBJ2-1|TRBV2|NA
TGTGCCAGCAGTGCGGACTATCGAGCGTTATATGAGCAGTTCTTC
CASSADYRALYEQFF
>TRBJ2-2|TRBV11-3|TRBD2
TGTGCCAGCAGCTTAGATCACGGACTAGCGGATCTCACCGGGGAGCTGTTTTTT
CASSLDHGLADLTGELFF
>TRBJ1-2|TRBV7-9|NA
TGTGCCAGCAGCTCCCAGAGCGAAAGTATCTATGGCTACACCTTC
CASSSQSESIYGYTF